This TCR beta chain was sequenced in a study of blood T cell repertoires in COVID-19 (dated by TCRdb to the early 2020s). Background on the whole study: Collaborator samples came from the United States, Italy and Spain and covered acute and convalescent phases of COVID-19. The material from the prospective study consisted of cDNA or gDNA derived from T cells, B-cell-depleted T cells, or PBMCs. The dataset comprised deeply sampled blood TCRbeta repertoires from subjects exposed to, actively infected with, or recovered from COVID-19. The repertoires were released in a freely available public database meant as a resource for research on the immune response to SARS-CoV-2. The samples were drawn from the first 160 participants of the ongoing ImmuneRACE study and from 950 to 1,500 subjects provided by 6 global collaborators. The sample metadata nearly always contained a de-identified subject ID, COVID-19 status, age in years and sex. HLA class I and class II types, where available, came from metadata supplied by the sample provider rather than from assay-based typing.

Only a few counts were recorded for this clone. Its antigen is unknown. Base quality data are lacking; no much larger clone is found one base away. At one collaborating source in Seattle, patients were enrolled during active infection and were followed longitudinally through the course of disease. The collaborating institutions used their own protocols to collect whole blood in K2EDTA tubes. For TCRbeta analysis, collaborator samples were shipped as frozen whole blood, as isolated PBMCs, or as DNA extracted from either sample type. The CDR3 sequence holds 13 residues, the cysteine and phenylalanine included. Here the CDR3 DNA is all that survives: 39 bases in frame from base 1. V gives up 3 bases and J gives up 8 bases, and the segment between their germline ends measures 9 bases. According to the germline V gene, CDR1 reads SGHRS and CDR2 reads YFSETQ. TCRbeta CDR3 regions were amplified from genomic DNA by means of the immunoSEQ Assay, a bias-controlled multiplex PCR. As for the authors' bioinformatics: The number of nucleated cells in each sample was estimated from the amplification of reference gene primers within the assay. Sequence reads were collapsed and filtered to measure the absolute abundance of every unique TCRbeta CDR3 rearrangement. For each sample, productive Simpson clonality was calculated as the square root of Simpson's diversity index across productive rearrangements. TCRdb carries this immuneACCESS record with in-frame sequences only. Its versions omit some clonotypes, under half of them owing to an unresolved V gene in the studies checked, with the rest unexplained. The DNA gave D and trimming, while V, J and clone size come from that table. The sample has approximately 350,000 clones on record, roughly 90% of them singletons. In total, the top ten clones hold approximately 3% of the sample.

What the authors observed across the whole study: The amount of clinical and demographic metadata varied by source and participant and was provided uncurated.

The sample taken for sequencing was peripheral blood. Rearrangement joined TRBV5-1 to TRBJ1-6; TRBD1 might be the D gene, on 6 matching bases. The receptor was derived from a woman in her 30s with COVID-19, enrolled during active disease. For the CDR3, the sequence is CASSYAGDSPLHF. The DNA is TGCGCCAGCAGCTACGCAGGGGATTCACCCCTCCACTTT.